These 31 T cell receptor beta chains were all obtained from the same sample, sequenced in a study of cytomegalovirus exposure and HLA in healthy donors. PCR amplification relied on 60 Vbeta primers (plus 13 Jbeta primers). The data were produced by immunoSEQ multiplex PCR, yet TCRdb's version contains in-frame clones alone and is incomplete. Its listing shows just over 50,000 clones. Sequencing was performed on PBMCs. These receptors originate from a woman aged 55-69 years in good health and CMV-seropositive.

The chain links TRBV19 to TRBJ1-2, with a weak D call TRBD1 (5 bases). The CDR3 is made up of 15 amino acids. V was shortened by 5 bases and J by 4 bases, with 17 bases between the two germline ends. In germline, CDR1 is LNHDA, CDR2 SQIVND (reference sequence). The CDR3 protein is CASSEQDRRGYGYTF. The CDR3 nucleotides read TGTGCCAGTAGTGAACAGGACCGAAGGGGCTATGGCTACACCTTC. Full variable domain (missing parts from reference TRBV19 and TRBJ1-2): DGGITQSPKYLFRKEGQNVTLSCEQNLNHDAMYWYRQDPGQGLRLIYYSQIVNDFQKGDIAEGYSVSREKKESFPLTVTSAQKNPTAFYLCASSEQDRRGYGYTFGSGTRLTVV.

To note about this clone: The junction and the germline gene differ at one end; a read error may be behind it. Other DNA sequences in the same sample also yield this CDR3. This chain uses TRBV23-1 with TRBJ1-6; D ambiguous. TRBV23-1 is an ORF, and what it does is uncertain. This CDR3 spans 18 amino acids. The CDR3 reads CASSQSFTGRTDNSPLHF. For the CDR3, the DNA is TGCGCCAGCAGTCAATCTTTCACCGGGAGAACCGATAATTCACCCCTACACTTT.

This chain uses TRBV27 with TRBJ1-4; D is undetermined. This CDR3 has 13 amino acids. The germline V and J ends were trimmed by 5 bases and 6 bases, with 10 bases remaining between them. Germline V gene sequence: CDR1 MNHEY, CDR2 SMNVEV (reference sequence). In DNA form, the CDR3 reads TGTGCCAGCAGTGGCGGCTTCGATGAAAAACTGTTTTTT. As protein: CASSGGFDEKLFF.

The V and J genes are TRBV18 and TRBJ1-2; D unresolved. This CDR3 has 13 residues. The germline gives CDR1 KGHSH, CDR2 LQKENI. Trimming left V 2 bases short and J 1 base short, with 5 bases between. The CDR3 DNA reads as TGTGCCAGCTCACCAGACAATAACTATGGCTACACCTTC. Protein sequence: CASSPDNNYGYTF.

The chain uses TRBV4-3 and TRBJ2-7; the D is unclear. Per germline, CDR1 LGHNA and CDR2 YSLEER. V lost 1 base and J 2 bases, leaving 9 bases between the germline ends. The CDR3 extends over 14 amino acids. The CDR3 DNA sequence: TGCGCCAGCAGCCAAGGTCGTGCAGCCTACGAGCAGTACTTC. Translated, it gives CASSQGRAAYEQYF.

The chain carries TRBV10-3 and TRBJ1-1; the D gene is possibly TRBD1 (5 bases). Germline CDR1 ENHRY, CDR2 SYGVKD. Trimming stripped 6 bases from V and 3 bases from J, with 14 bases between. CDR3 length: 14 amino acids. Written as DNA, the CDR3 is TGTGCCATCAGCGAAGGCCGGGGGTACACTGAAGCTTTCTTT. Amino acid sequence: CAISEGRGYTEAFF.

The chain couples TRBV19 to TRBJ2-7; 9 bases are a match to TRBD1. V was pared by 6 bases and J by 0 bases, with 9 bases of the junction left unmatched. The CDR3 totals 16 residues. Germline CDR1 and CDR2: LNHDA and SQIVND (reference sequence). The CDR3 bases are TGTGCCAGTAGCTCACCAGGGACAGGGAGCTCCTACGAGCAGTACTTC. This sequence encodes CASSSPGTGSSYEQYF.

The chain combines TRBV18 with TRBJ2-7; the match to TRBD1 covers 8 bases. The CDR3 consists of 14 residues. The junction had 4 bases not matched to a gene; V was cut back by 5 bases and J by 1 base. The V gene's germline CDR1 is KGHSH and CDR2 LQKENI. Written as DNA, the CDR3 is TGTGCCAGCTCATCGGGGACAGGATCCTACGAGCAGTACTTC. Its protein is CASSSGTGSYEQYF.

The genes are TRBV7-2 and TRBJ1-1; tentatively, D is TRBD1 (6 bases). V lost 4 bases, J lost 7 bases, and 22 bases lay in between. The CDR3 extends over 16 amino acids. Germline CDR1 SGHTA, CDR2 FQGNSA. The CDR3 DNA reads TGTGCCAGCAGCTCGACGCAGGGGTTGGGCGCGGGTGAAGCTTTCTTT. Amino acid sequence: CASSSTQGLGAGEAFF.

The chain combines TRBV7-9 with TRBJ1-2, with unresolved D. CDR3 length: 13 residues. CDR1 is SEHNR and CDR2 is FQNEAQ in the germline V gene (reference sequence). Trimming removed 4 bases at V and 7 bases at J, with 13 bases between. This CDR3 is CASSWGEEVGYTF. DNA for the CDR3: TGTGCCAGCAGCTGGGGTGAGGAGGTTGGCTACACCTTC.

This chain joins TRBV7-2 and TRBJ2-5, with 13 nucleotides matching TRBD2. CDR3 length: 16 residues. With V trimmed by 3 bases and J by 5 bases, 6 bases remained unmatched. CDR1 is SGHTA and CDR2 is FQGNSA in the germline V gene. CDR3 nucleotide sequence: TGTGCCAGCAGCTTCCGACTAGCGGGGGGTGGGGAGACCCAGTACTTC. Protein product: CASSFRLAGGGETQYF.

The chain combines TRBV5-1 with TRBJ1-5; no clear D. The CDR3 contains 14 residues. Trimming shortened V by 4 bases and J by 4 bases, and 12 bases separated the two germline ends. Germline values: CDR1 SGHRS, CDR2 YFSETQ. The CDR3 region is CASSPAGGNQPQHF. The CDR3, as DNA: TGCGCCAGCAGCCCCGCAGGCGGGAATCAGCCCCAGCATTTT.

The gene calls are TRBV28 and TRBJ1-5; the D is unclear. Germline V gene sequence: CDR1 MDHEN, CDR2 SYDVKM. The V end was cut by 4 bases, the J end by 6 bases, with 19 bases between. The CDR3 length is 16 residues. CDR3 amino acids: CASSSQLHGVGQPQHF. CDR3 DNA sequence: TGTGCCAGCAGTTCTCAATTACATGGAGTAGGTCAGCCCCAGCATTTT.

The chain uses TRBV6-5 and TRBJ2-1; 8 nucleotides agree with TRBD1. CDR1 is MNHEY, CDR2 SVGAGI, per germline. V shed 0 bases and J 4 bases; nucleotides not matched to a gene: 5. The CDR3 sequence is 16 residues long. DNA of the CDR3: TGTGCCAGCAGTTACTCGGCCGGGACAGGTTACAATGAGCAGTTCTTC. It specifies CASSYSAGTGYNEQFF.

The rearrangement links TRBV29-1 to TRBJ1-1, with D perhaps TRBD1 (6 bases). V was pared by 3 bases and J by 4 bases, with 12 bases between. The length of the CDR3 is 13 residues. The germline V gene encodes CDR1 SQVTM and CDR2 ANQGSEA. CDR3 protein: CSVEAGDATEAFF. In DNA form, the CDR3 reads TGCAGCGTTGAGGCAGGGGACGCCACTGAAGCTTTCTTT.

V and J are TRBV11-3 and TRBJ1-4, with TRBD1 as a possible D gene (6 bases). CDR1 is SGHNT and CDR2 is YENEEA in the germline V gene. The V and J ends lost 2 bases and 8 bases respectively, with 9 bases between them. The CDR3 contains 13 residues. For the CDR3, the DNA is TGTGCCAGCAGCTTACACGGACAGGAAAAACTGTTTTTT. It codes for CASSLHGQEKLFF.

Of note for this clone: Germline is not matched at one junction end, which may reflect a read error. The rearrangement links TRBV7-7 to TRBJ1-3, with TRBD1 matching 9 bases. In germline, CDR1 is SSHAT, CDR2 FNYEAQ (reference sequence). The CDR3 consists of 16 residues. The CDR3 region is CASSPGTGISGNTIYF. The CDR3 nucleotides read TGTGCTAGCAGCCCCGGGACAGGGATCTCTGGAAACACCATATATTTT.

V and J are TRBV19 and TRBJ1-2; D might be TRBD1 (5 bases). Trimming removed 5 bases at V and 6 bases at J, with 13 bases between. CDR3 length: 13 amino acids. The V gene's germline CDR1 is LNHDA and CDR2 SQIVND (reference sequence). The CDR3 reads CASSARTSDGYTF. CDR3 nucleotides: TGTGCCAGTAGTGCGCGGACAAGTGATGGCTACACCTTC.

The CDR3 region is CATGDSYEQYF. In DNA, the CDR3 is TGTGCCACCGGTGATTCCTACGAGCAGTACTTC. The V gene is TRBV28, the J gene TRBJ2-7; D is undetermined. Germline V gene sequence: CDR1 MDHEN, CDR2 SYDVKM. There are 11 residues in the CDR3. Trimming pared 10 bases from V and 1 base from J, leaving 8 bases between.

The rearrangement joins TRBV10-1 to TRBJ2-2; 9 positions match TRBD1. V lost 8 bases, J lost 0 bases, and 7 bases stayed unmatched. CDR3 length: 16 residues. CDR1 WNHNN and CDR2 SYGVQD come from the germline V gene (reference sequence). The CDR3 loop is CASGLGQGSNTGELFF. The CDR3 DNA reads as TGCGCCAGCGGACTGGGACAGGGATCGAACACCGGGGAGCTGTTTTTT.

The CDR3 DNA follows: TGTGCCAGCACCGAGGGACTTGTGAACACTGAAGCTTTCTTT. This translates into CASTEGLVNTEAFF. The chain links TRBV6-5 to TRBJ1-1; tentatively, D is TRBD1 (5 bases). Trimming pared 7 bases from V and 0 bases from J, leaving 12 bases between. The germline CDR1 and CDR2 sequences are MNHEY and SVGAGI. The CDR3 is made up of 14 amino acids.

The J gene is TRBJ1-2, the V gene TRBV5-1, with a tentative D call TRBD1 (5 bases). V shed 1 base and J shed 4 bases, with 11 bases lying between them. CDR3 length equals 14 residues. CDR1 and CDR2 (germline): SGHRS, YFSETQ. In DNA form, the CDR3 reads TGCGCCAGCAGCTTGTTGGAAGGGGCCTATGGCTACACCTTC. Residues: CASSLLEGAYGYTF.

The chain uses TRBV5-4 and TRBJ2-7; TRBD1 matches at 12 bases. CDR1 SGHNT and CDR2 YYREEE come from the germline V gene (reference sequence). The CDR3 is made up of 15 amino acids. With V trimmed by 0 bases and J by 5 bases, 3 bases remained unmatched. The CDR3 here is CASSLDGTGGHEQYF. The CDR3 bases are TGTGCCAGCAGCTTGGACGGGACAGGGGGCCACGAGCAGTACTTC.

V gene TRBV5-1 combines with J gene TRBJ2-1, with 11 bases fitting TRBD2. Looked up from germline, CDR1 is SGHRS and CDR2 is YFSETQ. The CDR3 runs 18 residues. With 0 bases clipped from V and 8 bases from J, the junction kept 13 bases outside the gene matches. The DNA of the CDR3 is TGCGCCAGCAGCTTGGGGGCTAGCGGGGGGCCGGTAGAGGATGAGCAGTTCTTC. It encodes CASSLGASGGPVEDEQFF.

The chain uses TRBV9 and TRBJ1-2, with 10 nucleotides matching TRBD1. The trim removed 0 bases at V and 4 bases at J, leaving 6 bases unmatched. This CDR3 spans 16 amino acids. Looked up from germline, CDR1 is SGDLS and CDR2 is YYNGEE. In DNA form, the CDR3 reads TGTGCCAGCAGCGTAGGAGGGACAGGGGTTGGCTATGGCTACACCTTC. The encoded protein is CASSVGGTGVGYGYTF.

This clone registers medium-sized (0.01 to 0.1%) by frequency. The J gene is TRBJ1-1, the V gene TRBV7-2; D remains ambiguous. V lost 2 bases and J lost 4, with 14 bases in between. Germline values: CDR1 SGHTA, CDR2 FQGNSA. The CDR3 covers 15 residues. CDR3 nucleotides: TGTGCCAGCAGCTTAAGCGTTTCGGGTTCCACTGAAGCTTTCTTT. Residues: CASSLSVSGSTEAFF.

J is TRBJ2-7 and V is TRBV4-1; 9 nucleotides line up with TRBD1. CDR1 MGHRA and CDR2 YSYEKL come from the germline V gene. Losses at the gene ends were 3 bases for V and 3 bases for J; bases not matched to a gene: 6. There are 15 residues in the CDR3. The CDR3 loop reads CASSHPDRGDYEQYF. In DNA, the CDR3 is TGCGCCAGCAGCCACCCGGACAGGGGAGACTACGAGCAGTACTTC.

The chain carries TRBV4-1 and TRBJ2-7; D might be TRBD1 (6 bases). Trimming cost V 1 base and J 7 bases, with 17 bases left between them. Germline CDR1 MGHRA, CDR2 YSYEKL. The CDR3 is 15 residues long. DNA for the CDR3: TGCGCCAGCAGCCAAGCCCCCTACAGGGTTGGGGAGCAGTACTTC. It is translated as CASSQAPYRVGEQYF.

The chain couples TRBV4-3 to TRBJ1-6; D is ambiguous. This CDR3 spans 17 amino acids. The germline gives CDR1 LGHNA, CDR2 YSLEER. Trimming shortened V by 0 bases and J by 4 bases, and 13 bases separated the two germline ends. CDR3 amino acids: CASSQDPPGEYNSPLHF. The CDR3 DNA sequence: TGCGCCAGCAGCCAAGACCCCCCCGGGGAGTATAATTCACCCCTCCACTTT.

The CDR3 region has the DNA TGCGCCAGCAGCCAAGATCGGGGGTCTAACTATGGCTACACCTTC. Translated, it gives CASSQDRGSNYGYTF. The V and J genes are TRBV4-3 and TRBJ1-2, with D possibly matching TRBD1 (5 bases). From germline, CDR1 is LGHNA and CDR2 YSLEER. The V end was cut by 0 bases, the J end by 0 bases, with 8 bases between. This CDR3 contains 15 residues.

CDR3 amino acids: CASSQVGLRGETQYF. The CDR3 region has the DNA TGTGCCAGCAGCCAAGTTGGCCTAAGGGGGGAGACCCAGTACTTC. The chain couples TRBV4-2 to TRBJ2-5; D possibly corresponds to TRBD1 (6 bases). Trimming left V 1 base short and J 5 bases short, with 14 bases between. Germline V gene sequence: CDR1 LGHNA, CDR2 YNFKEQ. This CDR3 is built from 15 residues.